This entry is about one T cell receptor (beta chain). Its antigen is as yet unknown. The data were obtained in a study of response to subunit inactivated influenza vaccine. Study observations and caveats: Authors suggested that a seasonal influenza vaccination recruits few new T cells each time.

The V gene's germline CDR1 is SGHTA and CDR2 FQGNSA. There are 17 residues in the CDR3. Trimming cost V 0 bases and J 5 bases; bases outside gene matches: 8. In TCRdb, the RT-PCR reads were re-called with MiXCR into one record per CDR3 protein. The table records about 570,000 distinct CDR3 sequences, approximately 10% of them present only once. Material: PBMCs from blood, obtained on the day of vaccination. The J gene is TRBJ2-1, the V gene TRBV7-2; 9 bases are shared with TRBD2. This clonotype originated in a man aged 45-65 years who received an inactivated influenza vaccine. The CDR3 region has the DNA TGTGCCAGCAGCTTAGCTTTGCGCGGGGGGGGAGACAATGAGCAGTTCTTC. The encoded protein is CASSLALRGGGDNEQFF.